Sequencing of this T cell receptor beta chain was carried out in a study of cytomegalovirus exposure and HLA in healthy donors. V was clipped by 5 bases and J by 4 bases, with 16 bases between them. The CDR3 runs to 15 residues. CDR1 is SEHNR and CDR2 is FQNEAQ in the germline V gene (reference sequence). The PCR employed 60 Vbeta primers together with 13 Jbeta primers. The table came from immunoSEQ multiplex PCR; TCRdb's copy has only in-frame clones and leaves some out. The sample contains approximately 150,000 clones, around 75% of which appear only once. The specimen was PBMCs. The clonotype was recovered from a male donor in good health and CMV-seronegative. The rearrangement uses TRBV7-9 and TRBJ2-3; D might be TRBD1 (5 bases). The CDR3 DNA reads as TGTGCCAGCAGCCGGCAGGGTGTCGAGGCAGATACGCAGTATTTT. Translated: CASSRQGVEADTQYF.